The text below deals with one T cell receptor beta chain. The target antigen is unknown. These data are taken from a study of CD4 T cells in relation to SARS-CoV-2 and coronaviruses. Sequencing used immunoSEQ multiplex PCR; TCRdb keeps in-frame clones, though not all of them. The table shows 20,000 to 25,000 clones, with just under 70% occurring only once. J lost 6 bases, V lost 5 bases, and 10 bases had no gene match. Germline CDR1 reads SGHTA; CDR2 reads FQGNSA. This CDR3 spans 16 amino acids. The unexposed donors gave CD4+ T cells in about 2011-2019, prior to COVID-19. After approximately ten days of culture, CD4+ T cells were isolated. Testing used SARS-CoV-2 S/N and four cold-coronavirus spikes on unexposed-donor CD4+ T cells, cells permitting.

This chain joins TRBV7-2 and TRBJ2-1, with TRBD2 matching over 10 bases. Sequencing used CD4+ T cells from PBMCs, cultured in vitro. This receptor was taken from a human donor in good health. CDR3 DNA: TGTGCCAGCAGCCCCCAGGGACTAGCGATAGGCAATGAGCAGTTCTTC. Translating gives CASSPQGLAIGNEQFF.